This T cell receptor (beta chain) was recorded in a study of a mutant IDH1 vaccine in newly diagnosed glioma (dated by TCRdb to the early 2020s). Background for the entire study: Of the roughly 34 treated patients, about 60% were male and approximately 40% were female, and the mean age was roughly 38 years. Before enrollment, patients had received standard therapy of radiotherapy alone, temozolomide alone, or radiochemotherapy with temozolomide; most received the combination. Peripheral blood samples were drawn at six visits, namely V03 (baseline), V05, V07, V10, V12 and V13. For exploratory analyses, longitudinal TCRB deep sequencing was carried out in approximately 25 treated patients wherever samples were available. Results and caveats for the whole study, not just this receptor: Selection of PBMC samples for TCRB deep sequencing was based on availability. Changes in the top peripheral T cell clonotypes picked up by TCRB sequencing did not appear to be linked to pseudoprogression. The authors noted that analyses of patient blood samples could not be reproduced because of sample limitations. Across multiple MHC alleles, vaccine-induced immune responses were seen in about 93% of patients.

What this sample's time point label stands for: baseline, week 1 (first vaccination visit). Sample treatment or condition, as interpreted from the label and publication: pre-vaccination baseline after standard-of-care therapy. All donors had newly diagnosed IDH1-mutant astrocytomas of WHO grade 3 or 4 that showed loss of nuclear ATRX. The samples were drawn from NOA16, a multicentre, single-arm, open-label phase I trial in Germany that tested a mutant IDH1 peptide vaccine in humans for the first time. Blood drawn at visit V03 was used as the baseline sample for immunogenicity testing. The DNeasy Blood and Tissue Kit was used to extract genomic DNA from EDTA blood for TCRB sequencing. The germline V gene (reference sequence) provides CDR1 LNHDA and CDR2 SQIVND. Taken from cysteine to phenylalanine, the CDR3 has 14 residues. Only the CDR3 DNA stays, 42 bases, in frame from base 1. V and J lose 4 bases and 2 bases, and a span of 12 bases separates them.

Library construction relied on the immunoSEQ multiplex PCR assay. Following the manufacturer's protocol, the hsTCRB Kit was used to amplify rearranged TCR beta chain sequences. Sequencing of TCRB libraries was carried out on an Illumina MiSeq. As for the original processing: Demultiplexing, trimming and gene mapping were performed with the kit vendor's proprietary platform. TCRdb holds this immuneACCESS table with in-frame rearrangements only. Some clones are missing; in checked studies, unresolved V genes explain under half, and the rest has no known cause. That table furnishes V, J and clone size, whereas the DNA furnished D and trimming. For this sample the table gives 80,000 to 100,000 clones, of which approximately 80% were detected only once. The ten largest clones capture about 5.2% of the sample. With respect to this clone: No cognate antigen has been identified for it. No base quality information exists; no much larger clone differs at one position.

Rearrangement joined TRBV19 to TRBJ2-7, and possibly TRBD2, on 5 matching bases. The specimen was PBMCs, collected from a glioma patient treated with radiotherapy, temozolomide or both. The sequence derives from a man in his forties or fifties with glioma. Some clones in this sample may be carry-over from other donors' samples. The bases read TGTGCCAGTAGTAATAGCGCGGGCCCCTACGAGCAGTACTTC. Its product reads: CASSNSAGPYEQYF.